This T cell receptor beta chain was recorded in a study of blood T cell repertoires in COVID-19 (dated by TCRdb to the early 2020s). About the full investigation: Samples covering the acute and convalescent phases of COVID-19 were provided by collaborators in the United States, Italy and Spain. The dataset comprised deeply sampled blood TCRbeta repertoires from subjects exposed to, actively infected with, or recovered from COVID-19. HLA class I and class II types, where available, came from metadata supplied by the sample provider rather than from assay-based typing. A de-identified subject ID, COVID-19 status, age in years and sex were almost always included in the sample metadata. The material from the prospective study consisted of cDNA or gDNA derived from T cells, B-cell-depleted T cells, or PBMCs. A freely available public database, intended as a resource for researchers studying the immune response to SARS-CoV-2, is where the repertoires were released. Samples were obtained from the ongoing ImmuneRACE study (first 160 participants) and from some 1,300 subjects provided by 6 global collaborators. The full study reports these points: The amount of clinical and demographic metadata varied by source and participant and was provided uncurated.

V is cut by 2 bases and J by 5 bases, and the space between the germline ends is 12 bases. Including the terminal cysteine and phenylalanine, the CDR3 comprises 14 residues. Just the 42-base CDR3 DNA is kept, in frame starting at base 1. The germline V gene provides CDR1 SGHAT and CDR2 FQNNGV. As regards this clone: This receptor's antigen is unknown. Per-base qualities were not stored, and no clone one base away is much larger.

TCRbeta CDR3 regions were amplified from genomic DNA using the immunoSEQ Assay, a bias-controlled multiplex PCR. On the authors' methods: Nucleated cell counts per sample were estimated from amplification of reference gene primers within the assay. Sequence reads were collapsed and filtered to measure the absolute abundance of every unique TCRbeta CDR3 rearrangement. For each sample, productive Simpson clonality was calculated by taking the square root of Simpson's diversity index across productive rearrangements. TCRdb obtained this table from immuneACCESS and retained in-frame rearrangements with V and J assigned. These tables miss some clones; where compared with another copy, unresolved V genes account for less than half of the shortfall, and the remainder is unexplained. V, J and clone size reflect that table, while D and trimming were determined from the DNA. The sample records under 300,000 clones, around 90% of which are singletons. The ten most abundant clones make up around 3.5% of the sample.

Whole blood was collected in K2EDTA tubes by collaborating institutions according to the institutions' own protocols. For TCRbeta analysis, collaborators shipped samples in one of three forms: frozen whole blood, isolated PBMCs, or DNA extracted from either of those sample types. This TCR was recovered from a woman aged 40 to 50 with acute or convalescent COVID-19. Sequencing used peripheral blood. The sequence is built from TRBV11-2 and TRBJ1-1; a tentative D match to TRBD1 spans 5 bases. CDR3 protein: CASSLRRGGTEAFF. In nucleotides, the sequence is TGTGCCAGCAGCTTAAGAAGGGGTGGAACTGAAGCTTTCTTT.